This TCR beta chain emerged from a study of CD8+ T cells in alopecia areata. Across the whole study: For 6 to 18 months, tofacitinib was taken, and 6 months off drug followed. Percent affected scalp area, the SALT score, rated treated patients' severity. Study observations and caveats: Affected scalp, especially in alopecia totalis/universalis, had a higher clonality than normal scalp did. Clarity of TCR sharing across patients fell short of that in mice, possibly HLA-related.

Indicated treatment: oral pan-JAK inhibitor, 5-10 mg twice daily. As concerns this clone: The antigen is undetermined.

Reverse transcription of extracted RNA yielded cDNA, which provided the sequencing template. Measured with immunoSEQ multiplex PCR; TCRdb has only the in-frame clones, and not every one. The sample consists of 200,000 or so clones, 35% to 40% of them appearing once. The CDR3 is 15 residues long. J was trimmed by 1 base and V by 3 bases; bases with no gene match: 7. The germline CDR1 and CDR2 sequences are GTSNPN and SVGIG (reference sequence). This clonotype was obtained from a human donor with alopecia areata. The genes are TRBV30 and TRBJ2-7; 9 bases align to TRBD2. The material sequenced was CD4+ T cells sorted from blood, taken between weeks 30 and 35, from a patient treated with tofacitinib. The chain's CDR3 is CAWSPTAGGSYEQYF. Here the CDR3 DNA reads TGTGCCTGGAGCCCCACCGCGGGAGGGTCCTACGAGCAGTACTTC.